The clone carrying this TCR beta chain appeared once. The data originate from a study of control samples from healthy donors and cancer patients. Repertoires were generated with immunoSEQ multiplex PCR, while TCRdb's copy carries only in-frame clones and drops some. Of tens of thousands of clones listed, approximately 90% are singletons. Sequenced: blood. The receptor was derived from a woman aged 25 to 39 in good health.

The CDR3 reads CASRTGGVAEAFF. Written as DNA, the CDR3 is TGTGCCAGCAGGACAGGGGGTGTAGCTGAAGCTTTCTTT. J is TRBJ1-1 and V is TRBV6-5; TRBD1 matches 9 bases. CDR3 length: 13 amino acids. Germline CDR1 is MNHEY and CDR2 is SVGAGI. V lost 6 bases, J lost 6 bases, and 5 bases stayed unmatched.